One and the same sample provided the 31 T cell receptor beta chains below, sequenced in a study of blood T cell repertoires in COVID-19. Libraries were prepared by immunoSEQ multiplex PCR; TCRdb keeps only in-frame clonotypes and omits some of them. The sample consists of about 120,000 clones, about 80% of them appearing once. Sequencing input: peripheral blood. Every receptor here comes from a woman between 50 and 59 years old with acute or convalescent COVID-19.

The J gene is TRBJ1-6, the V gene TRBV9, with 8 bases matching TRBD1. Germline V gene data show CDR1 as SGDLS and CDR2 as YYNGEE. The V and J ends lost 4 bases and 9 bases, in that order; junction bases with no gene match: 9. The CDR3 has 15 residues. Here the CDR3 DNA reads TGTGCCAGCAGCCCCCAGACAGGGGAGGGTTCACCCCTCCACTTT. Amino acid sequence: CASSPQTGEGSPLHF.

The rearrangement links TRBV15 to TRBJ1-4; D ambiguous. Trimming took 1 base from V and 8 from J, leaving 5 bases between them. The CDR3 loop spans 12 amino acids. The V gene's germline CDR1 is LNHNV and CDR2 YYDKDF (reference sequence). CDR3 DNA: TGTGCCACCAGCAGAGCGGGGGAAAAACTGTTTTTT. This encodes CATSRAGEKLFF.

The rearrangement joins TRBV5-1 to TRBJ1-2; 8 bases are a match to TRBD1. V was clipped by 3 bases and J by 6 bases; unmatched bases: 10. The CDR3 contains 15 residues. Germline assignment: CDR1 SGHRS and CDR2 YFSETQ. The CDR3 DNA follows: TGCGCCAGCAGCTCTTGGACATCAGGGGGCGATGGCTACACCTTC. Protein sequence: CASSSWTSGGDGYTF. The entire variable domain, with the rest obtained from reference TRBV5-1 and TRBJ1-2, is as follows: KAGVTQTPRYLIKTRGQQVTLSCSPISGHRSVSWYQQTPGQGLQFLFEYFSETQRNKGNFPGRFSGRQFSNSRSEMNVSTLELGDSALYLCASSSWTSGGDGYTFGSGTRLTVV.

The V and J genes are TRBV11-2 and TRBJ1-4, with D possibly being TRBD1 (5 bases). CDR1 is SGHAT and CDR2 is FQNNGV in the germline V gene. The CDR3 contains 15 residues. V was cut by 4 bases and J by 7 bases, with 16 bases left in between. In DNA form, the CDR3 reads TGTGCCAGCAGCTCGACGGAGGGGTATAGTGAAAAACTGTTTTTT. Amino acids: CASSSTEGYSEKLFF. The full variable domain, rest sourced from reference TRBV11-2 and TRBJ1-4, is EAGVAQSPRYKIIEKRQSVAFWCNPISGHATLYWYQQILGQGPKLLIQFQNNGVVDDSQLPKDRFSAERLKGVDSTLKIQPAKLEDSAVYLCASSSTEGYSEKLFFGSGTQLSVL.

The rearrangement uses TRBV6-5 and TRBJ2-2; 8 bases match TRBD2. The CDR3 loop spans 14 amino acids. The J segment lost 4 bases and the V segment lost 6 bases, leaving 4 bases of the junction unmatched. Germline lookup yields CDR1 MNHEY and CDR2 SVGAGI. The CDR3 is CASSGRAFTGELFF. The CDR3 nucleotides read TGTGCCAGCAGCGGGAGGGCCTTCACCGGGGAGCTGTTTTTT.

The chain recombines TRBV29-1 with TRBJ1-4; a possible D gene is TRBD1 (5 bases). Trimming removed 5 bases from V and 8 bases from J, with 15 bases in between. Germline V gene lookup returns CDR1 SQVTM and CDR2 ANQGSEA. The CDR3 covers 13 residues. The CDR3 loop reads CSVSQMEGEKLFF. DNA for the CDR3: TGCAGCGTTTCCCAGATGGAGGGGGAAAAACTGTTTTTT.

DNA for the CDR3: TGTGCCAGCAGCGCCCATGTATCAGGACAGCGTATGAATTCACCCCTCCACTTT. This sequence encodes CASSAHVSGQRMNSPLHF. The J gene is TRBJ1-6, the V gene TRBV7-6, with TRBD1 as a possible D gene (6 bases). Trimming removed 5 bases from V and 7 bases from J, with 24 bases in between. The germline V gene has CDR1 SGHVS and CDR2 FNYEAQ. The CDR3 is 18 residues long. Looking up the rest from reference TRBV7-6 and TRBJ1-6 gives the full variable domain: GAGVSQSPRYKVTKRGQDVALRCDPISGHVSLYWYRQALGQGPEFLTYFNYEAQQDKSGLPNDRFSAERPEGSISTLTIQRTEQRDSAMYRCASSAHVSGQRMNSPLHFGNGTRLTVT.

V usage is TRBV3-1 (or the pseudogene TRBV3-2) and J usage is TRBJ1-5; 7 bases are a match to TRBD1. The CDR3 has 17 residues. Germline V gives CDR1 LGHDT, CDR2 YNNKEL (reference sequence). The ends lost 1 base at V and 2 bases at J; junction bases unmatched: 8. CDR3 sequence: CASSQGLNRGRNQPQHF. As DNA, the CDR3 is TGTGCCAGCAGCCAAGGTTTAAACAGGGGTCGCAATCAGCCCCAGCATTTT.

This clone appeared once. The V call is TRBV4-1, the J call TRBJ1-4; D is unclear. The CDR3 is made up of 14 amino acids. The V gene lost 1 base and the J gene lost 5 bases, with 8 bases spanning the gap. Per germline, CDR1 MGHRA and CDR2 YSYEKL. CDR3 nucleotide sequence: TGCGCCAGCAGCCAAGTTTCGGGAAATGAAAAACTGTTTTTT. Its protein is CASSQVSGNEKLFF.

The rearrangement uses TRBV20-1 and TRBJ2-5; possible D gene TRBD1, 6 bases. The V end lost 4 bases, the J end lost 9 bases, and 12 bases lay between the germline ends. Germline lookup yields CDR1 DFQATT and CDR2 SNEGSKA (reference sequence). This CDR3 contains 11 residues. The CDR3: CSAIRGTAQYF. The CDR3 nucleotides read TGCAGTGCTATTAGGGGGACGGCCCAGTACTTC.

The rearrangement links TRBV2 to TRBJ2-7; D remains ambiguous. Per the germline V gene, CDR1 is SNHLY and CDR2 is FYNNEI. Trimming cost V 3 bases and J 3 bases, with 12 bases left between them. CDR3 size: 14 residues. The DNA for the CDR3 is TGTGCCAGCAGTGAGATGGGTAGCTACTACGAGCAGTACTTC. This encodes CASSEMGSYYEQYF.

The gene calls are TRBV5-1 and TRBJ2-7; D may be TRBD1 (5 bases). V lost 4 bases to trimming and J lost 6 bases, with 14 bases between them. The CDR3 covers 13 residues. Germline assignment: CDR1 SGHRS and CDR2 YFSETQ. CDR3 coding DNA: TGCGCCAGCAGCCAGGGAACGGCTGGCGAGCAGTACTTC. Translating it yields CASSQGTAGEQYF.

The CDR3 region is CASSEGHLYEQYF. The CDR3, as DNA: TGTGCCAGCTCAGAGGGACATCTCTACGAGCAGTACTTC. The chain combines TRBV18 with TRBJ2-7; the D gene is possibly TRBD1 (6 bases). CDR3 length equals 13 residues. V lost 5 bases and J 3 bases, leaving 11 bases between the germline ends. Germline V gene lookup returns CDR1 KGHSH and CDR2 LQKENI.

The chain links TRBV7-9 to TRBJ2-7, with TRBD2 matching over 9 bases. The CDR3 consists of 16 residues. V trimming: 2 bases; J trimming: 2 bases; junction bases outside the gene matches: 7. CDR1 and CDR2 from the germline V gene are SEHNR and FQNEAQ (reference sequence). The chain's CDR3 is CASSLSPGGGAYEQYF. The CDR3, as DNA: TGTGCCAGCAGCTTATCCCCGGGCGGGGGGGCCTACGAGCAGTACTTC.

The genes are TRBV4-1 and TRBJ1-1; no firm D call. V lost 1 base and J 4 bases, leaving 13 bases between the germline ends. Looked up from germline, CDR1 is MGHRA and CDR2 is YSYEKL. CDR3 length: 15 amino acids. Here the CDR3 reads CASSQARRRGTEAFF. DNA for the CDR3: TGCGCCAGCAGCCAAGCTCGGCGGCGGGGCACTGAAGCTTTCTTT.

This chain uses TRBV5-1 with TRBJ2-6; tentatively, D is TRBD2 (5 bases). Germline V lookup: CDR1 SGHRS, CDR2 YFSETQ. Deletions cut 3 bases from V and 0 bases from J, with 10 bases between. There are 16 residues in the CDR3. The DNA of the CDR3 is TGCGCCAGCAGCTCGGCCGGGGTCTCTGGGGCCAACGTCCTGACTTTC. It translates to CASSSAGVSGANVLTF.

The chain carries TRBV2 and TRBJ1-2; D is perhaps TRBD1 (5 bases). The V gene lost 6 bases and the J gene lost 4 bases, with 18 bases spanning the gap. This CDR3 spans 15 amino acids. Germline V gene sequence: CDR1 SNHLY, CDR2 FYNNEI. CDR3 coding DNA: TGTGCCAGCAGCCGACAGACCCTGTCGGGCTATGGCTACACCTTC. Its translation is CASSRQTLSGYGYTF.

This chain uses TRBV5-1 with TRBJ1-1, with 10 bases that match TRBD1. Unmatched junction bases numbered 11, after V lost 5 bases and J lost 4 bases. The CDR3 runs 16 residues. Germline V gene data show CDR1 as SGHRS and CDR2 as YFSETQ. CDR3 loop: CASRGPGQGLPTEAFF. CDR3 in DNA: TGCGCCAGCAGAGGCCCGGGACAGGGGCTACCCACTGAAGCTTTCTTT.

CDR3 in amino acids: CASSQGLRDTQYF. DNA of the CDR3: TGTGCCAGCAGCCAGGGCCTTAGAGATACGCAGTATTTT. This chain uses TRBV11-2 with TRBJ2-3; TRBD1 might be the D (5 bases). Trimming stripped 5 bases from V and 5 bases from J, with 11 bases between. In germline, CDR1 is SGHAT, CDR2 FQNNGV. The CDR3 totals 13 residues.

The chain couples TRBV6-5 to TRBJ2-7, with D perhaps matching TRBD2 (6 bases). Germline lookup yields CDR1 MNHEY and CDR2 SVGAGI. The CDR3 length is 13 residues. The V gene lost 10 bases and the J gene lost 4 bases, with 17 bases spanning the gap. The CDR3 coding sequence is TGTGCCATCAATCTGGGAGGCACTTACGAGCAGTACTTC. Translation: CAINLGGTYEQYF.

V gene TRBV28 combines with J gene TRBJ2-1, with D possibly matching TRBD1 (5 bases). From germline, CDR1 is MDHEN and CDR2 SYDVKM. V was trimmed by 3 bases and J by 8 bases, leaving 8 bases between them. This CDR3 has 12 residues. CDR3 in DNA: TGTGCCAGCAGTTTCCAGGGCTATGAGCAGTTCTTC. It yields the protein CASSFQGYEQFF.

This rearrangement joins TRBV10-1 to TRBJ2-3; possibly TRBD1 for D (5 bases). The V gene's germline CDR1 is WNHNN and CDR2 SYGVQD (reference sequence). Trimming removed 0 bases from V and 2 bases from J, with 15 bases in between. The CDR3 totals 17 residues. CDR3 loop: CASSESGQRLYTDTQYF. The CDR3 DNA reads as TGCGCCAGCAGTGAGTCTGGACAACGACTCTACACAGATACGCAGTATTTT.

This chain connects TRBV6-2 or TRBV6-3 to TRBJ2-3; D not resolved. From germline, CDR1 is MNHEY and CDR2 SVGEGT. V was pared by 4 bases and J by 1 base, with 12 bases between. The CDR3 covers 15 residues. CDR3 amino acids: CASSFGPGGTDTQYF. The CDR3 DNA sequence: TGTGCCAGCAGTTTTGGGCCCGGCGGCACAGATACGCAGTATTTT.

The CDR3 DNA reads as TGTGCCAGCAGCTTCACTCAGGTCGGCACTGAAGCTTTCTTT. Amino acids: CASSFTQVGTEAFF. The chain uses TRBV13 and TRBJ1-1, with no clear D. Trimming shortened V by 3 bases and J by 4 bases, and 12 bases separated the two germline ends. CDR1 and CDR2 (germline): PRHDT, FYEKMQ (reference sequence). The CDR3 has 14 residues.

This clone has only one observation. V is TRBV24-1 and J is TRBJ2-5; TRBD2 matches 11 bases. This CDR3 is built from 15 residues. Trimming removed 3 bases from V and 5 bases from J; junction bases left unmatched: 4. Germline V lookup: CDR1 KGHDR, CDR2 SFDVKD. CDR3 sequence (DNA): TGTGCCACCAGTGATCAACTAGCGGGAGTGGAGACCCAGTACTTC. Translation gives CATSDQLAGVETQYF.

CDR3 in amino acids: CAGTSGSYEQYF. CDR3 nucleotides: TGTGCCGGTACTAGCGGCTCCTACGAGCAGTACTTC. V is TRBV7-9 and J is TRBJ2-7, with 8 positions matching TRBD2. CDR1 SEHNR and CDR2 FQNEAQ come from the germline V gene (reference sequence). The CDR3 contains 12 residues. V was pared by 11 bases and J by 0 bases, with 3 bases of the junction left unmatched.

With respect to this clone: Germline and junction disagree at one end, which may indicate a read error. The chain is built from TRBV18 and TRBJ2-7; TRBD1 matches at 7 bases. This CDR3 has 15 amino acids. The germline CDR1 and CDR2 sequences are KGHSH and LQKENI. DNA for the CDR3: TGTGCCAGCTCACCCACGTCCGGGACAGTTAACGAGCGGTACTTC. Protein sequence: CASSPTSGTVNERYF.

V gene TRBV5-5 combines with J gene TRBJ1-1, with D unclear. The germline CDR1 and CDR2 sequences are SGHKS and YYEKEE (reference sequence). Trimming removed 0 bases at V and 4 bases at J, with 13 bases between. The CDR3 is made up of 15 amino acids. CDR3 sequence: CASSLDLNTATEAFF. DNA for the CDR3: TGTGCCAGCAGCTTGGATCTCAATACAGCCACTGAAGCTTTCTTT.

J is TRBJ1-6 and V is TRBV7-9; 7 bases match TRBD1. Germline V gene sequence: CDR1 SEHNR, CDR2 FQNEAQ (reference sequence). V was clipped by 2 bases and J by 10 bases; unmatched bases: 5. The CDR3 extends over 14 amino acids. The CDR3: CASSLHRGESPLHF. The CDR3 DNA reads TGTGCCAGCAGCTTACACAGGGGTGAATCACCCCTCCACTTT.

CDR3 in amino acids: CASSMRYPNYGYTF. The CDR3, as DNA: TGTGCCAGTAGTATGAGATATCCCAACTATGGCTACACCTTC. The chain is built from TRBV19 and TRBJ1-2; the D is unclear. The CDR3 spans 14 residues. The V end lost 3 bases, the J end lost 2 bases, and 10 bases lay between the germline ends. The germline gives CDR1 LNHDA, CDR2 SQIVND (reference sequence). Full variable domain (outside the CDR3, taken from reference TRBV19 and TRBJ1-2): DGGITQSPKYLFRKEGQNVTLSCEQNLNHDAMYWYRQDPGQGLRLIYYSQIVNDFQKGDIAEGYSVSREKKESFPLTVTSAQKNPTAFYLCASSMRYPNYGYTFGSGTRLTVV.

The J gene is TRBJ2-3, the V gene TRBV27; tentative D call: TRBD2 (6 bases). CDR1 is MNHEY, CDR2 SMNVEV, per germline (reference sequence). The CDR3 spans 16 residues. The ends were cut back, 6 bases at V and 0 bases at J, with 16 bases in the middle. In DNA, the CDR3 is TGTGCCAGCAGGGGATCCATAGCGGAGAGCACAGATACGCAGTATTTT. It encodes CASRGSIAESTDTQYF.